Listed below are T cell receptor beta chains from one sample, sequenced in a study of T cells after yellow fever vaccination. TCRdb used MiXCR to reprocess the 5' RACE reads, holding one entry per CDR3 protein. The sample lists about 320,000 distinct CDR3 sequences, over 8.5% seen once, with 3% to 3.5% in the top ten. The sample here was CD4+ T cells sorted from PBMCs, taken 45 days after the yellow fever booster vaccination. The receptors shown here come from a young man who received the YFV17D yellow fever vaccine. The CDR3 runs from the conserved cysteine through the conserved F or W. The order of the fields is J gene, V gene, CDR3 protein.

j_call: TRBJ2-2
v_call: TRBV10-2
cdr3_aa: CASSLDTNTGELFF

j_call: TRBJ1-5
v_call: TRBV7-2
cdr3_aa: CASSQDRPNQPQHF

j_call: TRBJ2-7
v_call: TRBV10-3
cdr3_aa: CAISGTVYEQYF

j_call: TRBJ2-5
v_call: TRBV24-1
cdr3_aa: CATSEAGGQETQYF

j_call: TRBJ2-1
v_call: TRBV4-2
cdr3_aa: CASSQEVGRAYNEQFF

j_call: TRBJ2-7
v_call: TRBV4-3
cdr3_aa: CASSQDRGTSYEQYF

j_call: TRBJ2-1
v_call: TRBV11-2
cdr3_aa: CASSLDTLAYNEQFF

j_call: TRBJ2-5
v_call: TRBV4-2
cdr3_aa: CASSQGGRRRQETQYF

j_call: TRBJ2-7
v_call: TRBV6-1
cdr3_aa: CASGGRGQGAYEQYF

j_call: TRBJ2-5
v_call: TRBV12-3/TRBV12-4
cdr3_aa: CASSFRRRGDKSQYF